Each of the 12 T cell receptor beta chains below was sequenced from the same sample in a study of blood T cell repertoires in COVID-19. This table comes from immunoSEQ multiplex PCR, and its TCRdb copy is limited to in-frame clones, with some not included. The sample holds tens of thousands of clones; 70% to 90% are singletons and the top ten take over 25%. The sample consisted of peripheral blood. Source of these receptors: a human donor in a cohort sampled during active COVID-19.

This chain uses TRBV28 with TRBJ2-3, with D perhaps matching TRBD1 (6 bases). Germline V gene sequence: CDR1 MDHEN, CDR2 SYDVKM. Trimming removed 5 bases from V and 3 bases from J, with 12 bases in between. CDR3 length: 14 residues. The CDR3 spells CASSNLGGTDTQYF. As DNA, the CDR3 is TGTGCCAGCAGTAACCTAGGGGGTACAGATACGCAGTATTTT.

The chain employs TRBV4-1 and TRBJ2-3; TRBD2 matches 7 bases. Germline trimming cut 4 bases from V and 2 bases from J; bases unmatched to any gene: 9. The CDR3 has 16 residues. Germline-derived CDR1 and CDR2 are MGHRA and YSYEKL. CDR3 nucleotides: TGCGCCAGCAGCCCGAGGGCTAGCGGAAACACAGATACGCAGTATTTT. Translation: CASSPRASGNTDTQYF.

This chain joins TRBV7-2 and TRBJ2-2, with a tentative D call TRBD2 (5 bases). The CDR3 totals 16 residues. V dropped 4 bases and J dropped 7 bases, with 19 bases sitting between them. From germline, CDR1 is SGHTA and CDR2 FQGNSA. The CDR3 DNA reads TGTGCCAGCAGCTCCAGACGCGATTCGACTATCGGGGAGCTGTTTTTT. This gives the protein CASSSRRDSTIGELFF.

A single count supports this clone. V and J are TRBV11-2 and TRBJ2-1, with D unclear. Germline-derived CDR1 and CDR2 are SGHAT and FQNNGV. V dropped 4 bases and J dropped 0 bases, with 16 bases sitting between them. The CDR3 spans 17 residues. The CDR3 DNA sequence: TGTGCCAGCAGCTCTCCCCCCCCTAGTGCCTCCTACAATGAGCAGTTCTTC. It codes for CASSSPPPSASYNEQFF.

This rearrangement joins TRBV14 to TRBJ1-4; unclear D gene. V was pared by 0 bases and J by 4 bases, with 9 bases between. Germline V CDR1 and CDR2: SGHDN, FVKESK. The CDR3 consists of 15 residues. CDR3 loop: CASSQDNGINEKLFF. The CDR3, as DNA: TGTGCCAGCAGCCAAGATAACGGGATTAATGAAAAACTGTTTTTT.

J is TRBJ2-3 and V is TRBV7-3; 15 nucleotides align to TRBD2. CDR3 size: 16 residues. Germline CDR1 reads SGHTA; CDR2 reads FQGTGA. The V segment lost 8 bases and the J segment 3 bases; nucleotides outside the gene matches: 6. The CDR3 reads CASPGLAGGPTDTQYF. CDR3 bases: TGTGCCAGCCCGGGACTAGCGGGGGGCCCAACAGATACGCAGTATTTT.

The chain employs TRBV3-1 (or the pseudogene TRBV3-2) and TRBJ2-5; tentatively, D is TRBD1 (6 bases). The CDR3 is made up of 15 amino acids. Germline V gene lookup returns CDR1 LGHDT and CDR2 YNNKEL (reference sequence). V lost 4 bases and J lost 5, with 17 bases in between. The CDR3 sequence is CASSPMIDRWETQYF. DNA of the CDR3: TGTGCCAGCAGCCCCATGATAGACAGGTGGGAGACCCAGTACTTC.

The J gene is TRBJ2-7, the V gene TRBV5-1, with D possibly TRBD2 on 6 matching bases. The germline V gene encodes CDR1 SGHRS and CDR2 YFSETQ. The CDR3 sequence is 13 residues long. The germline V and J ends were trimmed by 6 bases and 7 bases, with 17 bases remaining between them. DNA for the CDR3: TGCGCCAGCAACCCGGAGGGCCTCGGGGAGCAGTACTTC. This sequence encodes CASNPEGLGEQYF.

The CDR3 DNA reads as TGCGCCAGCAGGGACATGAGCTCGGAGACCCAGTACTTC. This translates into CASRDMSSETQYF. The genes are TRBV5-1 and TRBJ2-5; tentatively, D is TRBD1 (5 bases). V lost 5 bases to trimming and J lost 5 bases, with 13 bases between them. Germline CDR1 is SGHRS and CDR2 is YFSETQ. The CDR3 is made up of 13 amino acids.

The chain has TRBV3-1 (or the pseudogene TRBV3-2) and TRBJ1-2; D is unresolved. The CDR3 extends over 14 amino acids. CDR1 LGHDT and CDR2 YNNKEL come from the germline V gene (reference sequence). Trimming removed 1 base at V and 1 base at J, with 7 bases between. This CDR3 reads CASSQGQNNYGYTF. CDR3 bases: TGTGCCAGCAGCCAAGGCCAGAATAACTATGGCTACACCTTC.

The chain combines TRBV3-1 (or the pseudogene TRBV3-2) with TRBJ1-4; 8 positions match TRBD1. CDR1 is LGHDT and CDR2 is YNNKEL in the germline V gene (reference sequence). V lost 4 bases to trimming and J lost 4 bases; unmatched junction nucleotides: 5. The CDR3 is 15 amino acids. The CDR3, as DNA: TGTGCCAGCAGCCGTGCTGGGACAGGTAATGAAAAACTGTTTTTT. This gives the protein CASSRAGTGNEKLFF.

V is TRBV19 and J is TRBJ2-7; D is undetermined. This CDR3 has 13 residues. The V gene's germline CDR1 is LNHDA and CDR2 SQIVND (reference sequence). V was clipped by 5 bases and J by 0 bases, with 8 bases between them. CDR3 region: CASSFSFSYEQYF. DNA for the CDR3: TGTGCCAGTAGTTTCTCCTTCTCCTACGAGCAGTACTTC.